This T cell receptor beta chain was retrieved from a study of CD4+ T cells in melanoma. Points from the study as a whole: CD8+ T cell, macrophage and B cell function reportedly correlated with neoantigen-specific CD4+ T cells. Reportedly, melanoma neoantigen-specific CD4+ T cells showed varied differentiation states.

Trimming pared 5 bases from V and 10 bases from J, leaving 9 bases between. The CDR3 is 11 amino acids. Germline V gene lookup returns CDR1 ENHRY and CDR2 SYGVKD. With respect to this clone: As yet, its antigen is unknown.

Assay used: immunoSEQ multiplex PCR; TCRdb lists only in-frame clones, some missing. The table lists over 100,000 clones, approximately 90% of them singletons. The V gene is TRBV10-3, the J gene TRBJ2-1; D not resolved. Sequencing was carried out using peripheral blood. The clonotype was recovered from a human donor with melanoma. In DNA form, the CDR3 reads TGTGCCATCAGTCCGTCCAGGGAGCAGTTCTTC. This gives the protein CAISPSREQFF.